A selection of T cell receptor beta chains follows, all from one sample in a study of blood T cell repertoires in COVID-19. Sequencing used immunoSEQ multiplex PCR; TCRdb keeps in-frame clones, though not all of them. The sample yields 70,000 to 85,000 clones, 82% seen once. Material: peripheral blood. Receptors originate from a human donor in a cohort sampled during active COVID-19. CDR3s include the opening cysteine and the closing phenylalanine or tryptophan.

cdr3_length j_call v_call cdr3_aa
13 TRBJ1-2 TRBV3-1/TRBV3-2 CASSQGSSHGYTF
12 TRBJ1-1 TRBV15 CATSSMGDKAFF
11 TRBJ2-7 TRBV2 CASSPRGEQYF
14 TRBJ2-1 TRBV5-4 CASSELGQPNEQFF
13 TRBJ1-3 TRBV19 CASHHYSGNTIYF
14 TRBJ2-2 TRBV10-3 CATGTSANTGELFF
14 TRBJ2-3 TRBV19 CASSMLARTDTQYF
16 TRBJ1-3 TRBV6-5 CASSYEDTRLGNTIYF
12 TRBJ1-5 TRBV29-1 CSVGRVGQPQHF
13 TRBJ1-1 TRBV19 CASSKMTGTEAFF
12 TRBJ2-7 TRBV12-3/TRBV12-4 CASRTGGYEQYF
16 TRBJ2-2 TRBV4-2 CASSRPGGGDTGELFF
14 TRBJ2-1 TRBV3-1/TRBV3-2 CASSRLAGINEQFF
15 TRBJ2-3 TRBV7-3 CASSERVSGTDTQYF
16 TRBJ2-7 TRBV5-1 CASSLAGGTGSREQYF
14 TRBJ1-4 TRBV7-9 CASSSRGNDEKLFF
13 TRBJ1-1 TRBV29-1 CSVTRFGSTEAFF
17 TRBJ2-2 TRBV4-2 CASSQVSGAGGTGELFF
15 TRBJ2-2 TRBV25-1 CASSATTGATGELFF
15 TRBJ1-3 TRBV27 CASSLEGGPGNTIYF
13 TRBJ2-3 TRBV12-3/TRBV12-4 CASRDYRQGTQYF
14 TRBJ2-3 TRBV2 CASSGQGGTDTQYF
15 TRBJ1-1 TRBV7-2 CASSLETRGVTEAFF
14 TRBJ2-3 TRBV5-5 CASSFWGDPDTQYF
16 TRBJ1-4 TRBV4-1 CASSLRRQGQEEKLFF
15 TRBJ2-1 TRBV4-2 CASSQASGGDNEQFF
15 TRBJ1-5 TRBV19 CASSMVQTRNQPQHF
14 TRBJ1-2 TRBV4-2 CASSQSGTAYGYTF
16 TRBJ2-2 TRBV7-7 CASSRLTGRNTGELFF
15 TRBJ2-3 TRBV24-1 CATSDLGGAISTQYF
15 TRBJ2-1 TRBV9 CASSPRDRSYNEQFF
18 TRBJ2-7 TRBV7-9 CASSPSGGANRFSYEQYF
16 TRBJ1-1 TRBV5-1 CASSPPGQRAATEAFF